This TCR beta chain was profiled in a study of T cell repertoires in cytomegalovirus infection. Study overall: An indication of both CMV infection and matching HLA type came from public TCR beta signatures. Findings and caveats of the study: Within the response measured ex vivo, HLA-C-restricted CMV-specific TCR beta clonotypes were dominant.

Each CDR3 protein is one row after TCRdb ran MiXCR on the reads. The table lists roughly 760,000 distinct CDR3 sequences, 35% to 40% of them singletons. This clonotype was recorded once. The antigen is undetermined. The conserved closing phenylalanine or tryptophan is absent in this CDR3, likely reflecting a read error. Sequencing was carried out using PBMCs. The source of this sequence is a human donor in good health (CMV status not recorded). Some clones in this sample may be carry-over from other donors' samples.

The CDR3 coding sequence is TGCAGTGCAACTTCCGCCGGTGGACTAGCGGGAGCAGCCCCAGATACGCAGTATTGT. Translation: CSATSAGGLAGAAPDTQYC. The chain carries TRBV20-1 and TRBJ2-3, with 13 bases aligning to TRBD2. The germline V gene has CDR1 DFQATT and CDR2 SNEGSKA (reference sequence). There are 19 residues in the CDR3. J was trimmed by 4 bases and V by 6 bases; bases with no gene match: 19.